Listed below are T cell receptor beta chains from one sample, sequenced in a study of tumor-infiltrating lymphocytes in oesophageal squamous cell carcinoma. TCRdb called the PCR reads again in MiXCR, with one record for every CDR3 protein. Of just under 20,000 distinct CDR3 sequences listed, roughly 36% are singletons. Sequencing was done on a sample of esophageal tumor tissue. All receptors derive from a male donor with esophageal squamous cell carcinoma. CDR3s leave out the opening cysteine and the closing phenylalanine or tryptophan.

TRBV4-1	TRBJ1-5	ASSQVRGSNQPQH
TRBV7-8	TRBJ2-7	ASSLVGGGSEQY
TRBV6-4	TRBJ1-6	ASSASPGRGNSPLH
TRBV2	TRBJ2-3	ASRAPSGGPGDTQY
TRBV20-1	TRBJ1-6	SARAGHRSPLH
TRBV6-1	TRBJ1-3	ASSLFAGAGNTIY
TRBV11-2	TRBJ2-5	ASSFDSRAGEQY
TRBV24-1	TRBJ2-2	ATSEIAGIGELF
TRBV7-4	TRBJ2-4	ASRLSGLQTGELY
TRBV7-2	-	ASSGQTQETQY
TRBV27	TRBJ1-2	ASRPGGDGYT
TRBV6-1	TRBJ2-7	ASSESGYEQY
TRBV7-3	TRBJ1-1	ASSFTGGMNTEAF
TRBV12-2	TRBJ2-1	ASRFRGGTSAYNEQF
TRBV7-9	TRBJ1-2	ASSLENYGYT
TRBV7-2	TRBJ2-3	ASSLVREGDGTDTQY
TRBV7-6	TRBJ2-5	ASSLQGTGTLETQY
TRBV7-2	TRBJ2-7	ASSLGELEQY
TRBV27	TRBJ2-1	ASSLSSWARGEQF
TRBV6-1	TRBJ1-1	ASSGFGFSTEAF
TRBV5-5	TRBJ1-1	ASRVQILNTEAF
TRBV7-9	TRBJ1-2	ASSYHRENGDYGYT
TRBV7-2	TRBJ2-7	ASSLTSGTYEQY
TRBV2	TRBJ1-4	ASRSPDRESV
TRBV9	-	ASSAWDRDDEQY
TRBV7-9	TRBJ2-5	ASSSPHETQY
TRBV7-8	TRBJ2-5	ASSKQGAGWAQY
TRBV4-1	-	ASSFRNDYEQY
TRBV5-6	TRBJ2-2	ASSLGQGSGELF
TRBV20-1	TRBJ2-1	SAPAGTSSNEQF
TRBV27	TRBJ2-3	ASSLGGFTDTQY
TRBV19	-	ASARSGSVYNEQY
TRBV18	TRBJ2-7	ASSTGPPSSYEQY
TRBV5-4	-	ASSSDRYEQY
TRBV12-3/TRBV12-4	TRBJ2-1	ASSQRSLLAGGLTRGQF
TRBV5-1	-	ASSLKVGVGGSYEQY
TRBV5-4	TRBJ2-5	ASSTAETQY
TRBV12-3/TRBV12-4	-	ASSLTGKKETQY
TRBV7-2	TRBJ2-1	ASSPSAGAINEQF
TRBV7-2	TRBJ2-3	ASIRTGRSTDTQY
TRBV7-2	TRBJ2-5	ASSLAWRTGQETQY
TRBV7-2	-	ASSLYPSGGNEQF